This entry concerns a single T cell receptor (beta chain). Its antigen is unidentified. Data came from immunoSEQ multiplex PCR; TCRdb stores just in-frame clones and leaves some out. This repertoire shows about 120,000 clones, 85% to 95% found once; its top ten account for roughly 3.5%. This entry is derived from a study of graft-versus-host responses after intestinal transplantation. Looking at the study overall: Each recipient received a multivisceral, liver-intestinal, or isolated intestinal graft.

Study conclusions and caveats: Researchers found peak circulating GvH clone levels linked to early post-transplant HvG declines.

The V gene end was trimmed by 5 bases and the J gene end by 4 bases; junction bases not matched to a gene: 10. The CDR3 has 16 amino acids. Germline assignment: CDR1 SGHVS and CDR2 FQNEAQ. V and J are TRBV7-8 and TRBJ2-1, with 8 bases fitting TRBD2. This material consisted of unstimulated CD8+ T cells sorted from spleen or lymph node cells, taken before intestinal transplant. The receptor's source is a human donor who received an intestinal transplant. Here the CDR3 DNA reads TGTGCCAGCAGCCCGCGTCCGGGGGGGGCTTACAATGAGCAGTTCTTC. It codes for CASSPRPGGAYNEQFF.